The 5 T cell receptor beta chains presented below share a single source sample, sequenced in a study of blood T cell repertoires in COVID-19. Libraries were prepared by immunoSEQ multiplex PCR; TCRdb keeps only in-frame clonotypes and omits some of them. The sample has 230,000 or so clones, roughly 80% seen once. Sequencing used peripheral blood. The receptors stem from a human donor in a cohort sampled during active COVID-19.

The chain uses TRBV6-5 and TRBJ1-1; perhaps TRBD1 as D (5 bases). The CDR3 extends over 12 amino acids. Germline V gene lookup returns CDR1 MNHEY and CDR2 SVGAGI. V shed 5 bases and J shed 11 bases, with 15 bases lying between them. CDR3 sequence: CASSPPGLAAFF. CDR3 bases: TGTGCCAGCAGTCCCCCAGGGTTGGCGGCTTTCTTT.

V gene TRBV9 combines with J gene TRBJ2-7, with 8 bases lining up with TRBD1. Germline values: CDR1 SGDLS, CDR2 YYNGEE. This CDR3 is built from 15 residues. The V and J ends lost 0 bases and 5 bases, in that order; junction bases with no gene match: 7. CDR3 sequence: CASSVGQGAVHEQYF. The CDR3 bases are TGTGCCAGCAGCGTAGGTCAGGGGGCCGTCCACGAGCAGTACTTC.

A few counts support this clone. The rearrangement joins TRBV6-5 to TRBJ2-7, with a tentative D call TRBD1 (5 bases). The CDR3 has 13 amino acids. Germline V lookup: CDR1 MNHEY, CDR2 SVGAGI. Trimming cost V 6 bases and J 2 bases, with 11 bases left between them. The CDR3 here is CASRSRQTYEQYF. For the CDR3, the DNA is TGTGCCAGCAGATCTAGACAGACCTACGAGCAGTACTTC.

This clone has ten or more counts. This rearrangement joins TRBV27 to TRBJ2-7, with TRBD2 matching over 8 bases. The trim removed 3 bases at V and 5 bases at J, leaving 6 bases unmatched. Germline assignment: CDR1 MNHEY and CDR2 SMNVEV (reference sequence). The CDR3 extends over 14 amino acids. The CDR3, as DNA: TGTGCCAGCAGTTTCCGGGACGGGGGGGACGAGCAGTACTTC. It is translated as CASSFRDGGDEQYF.

This clone was seen a single time. The chain has TRBV6-1 and TRBJ1-1, with unresolved D. Trimming pared 1 base from V and 7 bases from J, leaving 10 bases between. Germline CDR1 and CDR2: MNHNS and SASEGT. This CDR3 is built from 13 residues. The CDR3 nucleotides read TGTGCCAGCAGTGAAGGGGCGGGTATTGAAGCTTTCTTT. Translating gives CASSEGAGIEAFF.